The 4 T cell receptor beta chains below all came from one sample that was sequenced in a study of spatial heterogeneity in lung cancer. General study results and limits: Mutation tallies in tumors tracked expanded intratumoral alpha and beta TCR counts.

Stated time point: sample taken at primary tumor resection. TCRdb itself ran the 5' RACE reads through MiXCR, one entry per CDR3 protein. This sample has some 7,000 distinct CDR3 sequences, with roughly 3.5% found just once. For these TCRs, the target antigens are not known. The sample consisted of lung tumor tissue, taken at surgery. Receptors originate from a male donor with early-stage non-small cell lung cancer.

This clonotype was seen a few times. The rearrangement uses TRBV20-1 and TRBJ2-3; TRBD2 aligns across 10 bases. The CDR3 sequence is 16 residues long. Germline trimming cut 0 bases from V and 2 bases from J; bases unmatched to any gene: 5. Germline V gene sequence: CDR1 DFQATT, CDR2 SNEGSKA (reference sequence). This chain's CDR3 is CSAREASGRNTDTQYF. The CDR3 region has the DNA TGCAGTGCTAGAGAAGCTAGCGGGAGAAACACAGATACGCAGTATTTT.

This chain links TRBV24-1 with TRBJ2-5, with D unresolved. The CDR3 sequence is 14 residues long. In germline, CDR1 is KGHDR, CDR2 SFDVKD. V lost 4 bases and J lost 1, with 9 bases in between. Written as DNA, the CDR3 is TGTGCCACCAGTGACGACATCTTCCAAGAGACCCAGTACTTC. Its protein is CATSDDIFQETQYF.

By share, this clonotype counts as large. The chain combines TRBV20-1 with TRBJ1-2; 10 bases agree with TRBD1. CDR3 length equals 14 residues. J was trimmed by 2 bases and V by 7 bases; bases with no gene match: 7. The V gene's germline CDR1 is DFQATT and CDR2 SNEGSKA (reference sequence). As DNA, the CDR3 is TGCAGTGTCATACGACAGGGGGCAAACTATGGCTACACCTTC. It encodes CSVIRQGANYGYTF.

On this clonotype: This may be a read error, as it is one base from a much larger clone. The J gene is TRBJ1-2, the V gene TRBV6-1, with D maybe TRBD1 (6 bases). This CDR3 contains 17 residues. Germline CDR1 MNHNS, CDR2 SASEGT. CDR3 DNA: TGTGCCAGCAAACGCGAAGGGTACGTGGGGGCCCCGGATGGCTACAACTTC. Its protein product is CASKREGYVGAPDGYNF.